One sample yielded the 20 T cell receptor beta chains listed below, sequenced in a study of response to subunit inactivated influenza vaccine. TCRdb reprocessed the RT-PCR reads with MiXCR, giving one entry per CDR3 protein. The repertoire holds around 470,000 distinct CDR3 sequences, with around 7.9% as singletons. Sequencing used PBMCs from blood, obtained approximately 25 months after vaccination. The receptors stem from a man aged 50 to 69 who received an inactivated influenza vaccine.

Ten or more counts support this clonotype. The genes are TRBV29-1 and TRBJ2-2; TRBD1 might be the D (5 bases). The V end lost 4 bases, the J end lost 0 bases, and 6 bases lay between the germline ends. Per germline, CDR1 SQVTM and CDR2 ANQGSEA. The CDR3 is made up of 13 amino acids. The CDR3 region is CSVARANTGELFF. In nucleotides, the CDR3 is TGCAGCGTTGCCAGGGCGAACACCGGGGAGCTGTTTTTT.

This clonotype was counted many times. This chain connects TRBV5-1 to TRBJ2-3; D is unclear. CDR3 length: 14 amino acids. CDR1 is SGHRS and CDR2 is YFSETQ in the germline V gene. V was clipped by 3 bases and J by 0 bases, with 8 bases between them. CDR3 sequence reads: CASSSPDSTDTQYF. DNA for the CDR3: TGCGCCAGCAGCTCTCCGGACAGCACAGATACGCAGTATTTT.

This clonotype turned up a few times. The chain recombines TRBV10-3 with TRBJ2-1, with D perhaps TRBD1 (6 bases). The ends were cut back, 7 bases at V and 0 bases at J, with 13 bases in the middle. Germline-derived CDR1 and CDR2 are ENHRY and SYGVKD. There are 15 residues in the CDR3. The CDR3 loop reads CAINQQGSSYNEQFF. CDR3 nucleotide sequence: TGTGCCATCAACCAACAGGGAAGCTCCTACAATGAGCAGTTCTTC.

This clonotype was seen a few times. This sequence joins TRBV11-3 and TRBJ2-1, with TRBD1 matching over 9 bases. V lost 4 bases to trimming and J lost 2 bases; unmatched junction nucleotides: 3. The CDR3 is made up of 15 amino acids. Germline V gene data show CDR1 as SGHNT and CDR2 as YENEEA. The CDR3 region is CASSSQGATYNEQFF. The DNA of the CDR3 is TGTGCCAGCAGCTCACAGGGGGCGACCTACAATGAGCAGTTCTTC.

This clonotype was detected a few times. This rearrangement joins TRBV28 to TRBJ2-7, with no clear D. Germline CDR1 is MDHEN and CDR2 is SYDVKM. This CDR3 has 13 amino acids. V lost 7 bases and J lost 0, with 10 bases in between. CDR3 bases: TGTGCCAGCAAAGGGCCCACCTCCTACGAGCAGTACTTC. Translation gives CASKGPTSYEQYF.

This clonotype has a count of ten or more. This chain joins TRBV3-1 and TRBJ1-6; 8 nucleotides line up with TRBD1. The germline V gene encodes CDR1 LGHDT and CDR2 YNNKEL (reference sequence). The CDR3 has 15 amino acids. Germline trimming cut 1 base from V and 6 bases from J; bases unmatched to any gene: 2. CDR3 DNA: TGTGCCAGCAGCCAAGTCGGACAGGGTAATTCACCCCTCCACTTT. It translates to CASSQVGQGNSPLHF.

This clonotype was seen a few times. The CDR3 sequence: CSARISGPSGANVLTF. The CDR3 bases are TGCAGTGCTAGAATTAGCGGACCCTCTGGGGCCAACGTCCTGACTTTC. This sequence joins TRBV20-1 and TRBJ2-6; D perhaps matches TRBD2 (6 bases). V lost 2 bases and J lost 0, with 11 bases in between. This CDR3 contains 16 residues. Per germline, CDR1 DFQATT and CDR2 SNEGSKA (reference sequence).

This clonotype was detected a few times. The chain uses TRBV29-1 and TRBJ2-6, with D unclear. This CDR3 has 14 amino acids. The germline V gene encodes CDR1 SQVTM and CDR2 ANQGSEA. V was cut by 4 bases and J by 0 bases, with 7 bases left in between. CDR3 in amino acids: CSVAVSSGANVLTF. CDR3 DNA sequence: TGCAGCGTTGCGGTGAGCTCTGGGGCCAACGTCCTGACTTTC.

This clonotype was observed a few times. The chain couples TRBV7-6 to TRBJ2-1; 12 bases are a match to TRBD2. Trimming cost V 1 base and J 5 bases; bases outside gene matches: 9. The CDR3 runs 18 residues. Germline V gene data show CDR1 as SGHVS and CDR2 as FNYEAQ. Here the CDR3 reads CASSLVVGWTSGNNEQFF. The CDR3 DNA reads TGTGCCAGCAGCTTAGTGGTGGGTTGGACTAGCGGGAACAATGAGCAGTTCTTC. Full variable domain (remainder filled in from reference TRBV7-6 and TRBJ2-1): GAGVSQSPRYKVTKRGQDVALRCDPISGHVSLYWYRQALGQGPEFLTYFNYEAQQDKSGLPNDRFSAERPEGSISTLTIQRTEQRDSAMYRCASSLVVGWTSGNNEQFFGPGTRLTVL.

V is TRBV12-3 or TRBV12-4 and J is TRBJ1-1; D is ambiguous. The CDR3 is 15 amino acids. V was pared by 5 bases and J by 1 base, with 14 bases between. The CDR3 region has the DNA TGTGCCAGCAGTCTGCGGGAACAGCAGAACACTGAAGCTTTCTTT. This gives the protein CASSLREQQNTEAFF.

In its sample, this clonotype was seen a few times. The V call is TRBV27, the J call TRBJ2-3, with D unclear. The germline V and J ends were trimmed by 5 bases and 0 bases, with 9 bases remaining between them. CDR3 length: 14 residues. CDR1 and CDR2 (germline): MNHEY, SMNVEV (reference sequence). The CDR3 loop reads CASSLISSTDTQYF. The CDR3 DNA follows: TGTGCCAGCAGTCTCATTTCTAGCACAGATACGCAGTATTTT.

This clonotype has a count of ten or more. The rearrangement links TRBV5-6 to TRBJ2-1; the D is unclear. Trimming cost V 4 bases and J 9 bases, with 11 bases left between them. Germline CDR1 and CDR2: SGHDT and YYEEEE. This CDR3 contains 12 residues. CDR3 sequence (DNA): TGTGCCAGCAGCCTCACCACGGGTGAGCAGTTCTTC. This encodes CASSLTTGEQFF.

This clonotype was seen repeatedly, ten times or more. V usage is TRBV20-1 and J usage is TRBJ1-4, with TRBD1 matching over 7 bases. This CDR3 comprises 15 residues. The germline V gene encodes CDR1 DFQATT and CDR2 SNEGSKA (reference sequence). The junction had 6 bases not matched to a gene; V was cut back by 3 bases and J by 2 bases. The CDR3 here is CSARLRGRTNEKLFF. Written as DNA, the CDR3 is TGCAGTGCTAGGCTGAGGGGGCGGACTAATGAAAAACTGTTTTTT.

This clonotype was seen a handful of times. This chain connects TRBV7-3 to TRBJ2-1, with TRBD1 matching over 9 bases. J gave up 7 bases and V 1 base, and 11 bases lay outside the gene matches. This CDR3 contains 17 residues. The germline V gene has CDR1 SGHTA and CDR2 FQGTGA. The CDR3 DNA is TGTGCCAGCAGCTTAATGGTTGGAACAGGGGGCCGAAATGAGCAGTTCTTC. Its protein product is CASSLMVGTGGRNEQFF.

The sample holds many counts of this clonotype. CDR3 DNA sequence: TGCGCCAGCAGCTTGGACGCCAGATCTAACTATGGCTACACCTTC. This gives the protein CASSLDARSNYGYTF. The V call is TRBV5-1, the J call TRBJ1-2; the D is unclear. The CDR3 covers 15 residues. CDR1 is SGHRS and CDR2 is YFSETQ in the germline V gene. With 0 bases removed from V and 0 bases from J, the gap between germline ends came to 9 bases.

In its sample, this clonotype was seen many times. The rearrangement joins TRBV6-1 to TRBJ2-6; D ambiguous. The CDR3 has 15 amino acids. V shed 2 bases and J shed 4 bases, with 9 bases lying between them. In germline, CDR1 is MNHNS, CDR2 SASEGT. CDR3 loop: CASSETLAGANVLTF. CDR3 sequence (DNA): TGTGCCAGCAGTGAAACATTGGCCGGGGCCAACGTCCTGACTTTC.

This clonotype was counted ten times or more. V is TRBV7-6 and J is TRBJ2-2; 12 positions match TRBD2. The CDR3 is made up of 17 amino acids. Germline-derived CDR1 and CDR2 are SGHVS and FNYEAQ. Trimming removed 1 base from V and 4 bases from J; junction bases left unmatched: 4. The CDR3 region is CASSLVPGLAGTGELFF. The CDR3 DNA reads TGTGCCAGCAGCTTAGTTCCGGGACTAGCGGGCACCGGGGAGCTGTTTTTT.

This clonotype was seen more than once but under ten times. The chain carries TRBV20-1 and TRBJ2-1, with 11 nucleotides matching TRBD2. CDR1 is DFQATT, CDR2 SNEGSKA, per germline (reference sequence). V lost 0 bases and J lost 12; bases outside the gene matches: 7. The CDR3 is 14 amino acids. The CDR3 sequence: CSARETSGVRGQFF. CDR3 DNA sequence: TGCAGTGCTAGAGAGACTAGCGGGGTCCGGGGGCAGTTCTTC.

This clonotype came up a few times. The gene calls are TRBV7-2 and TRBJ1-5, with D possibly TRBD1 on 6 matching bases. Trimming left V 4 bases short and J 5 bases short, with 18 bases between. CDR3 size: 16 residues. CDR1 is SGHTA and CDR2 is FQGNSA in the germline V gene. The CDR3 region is CASSSNPAGVYQPQHF. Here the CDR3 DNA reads TGTGCCAGCAGCTCCAACCCAGCAGGGGTTTATCAGCCCCAGCATTTT.

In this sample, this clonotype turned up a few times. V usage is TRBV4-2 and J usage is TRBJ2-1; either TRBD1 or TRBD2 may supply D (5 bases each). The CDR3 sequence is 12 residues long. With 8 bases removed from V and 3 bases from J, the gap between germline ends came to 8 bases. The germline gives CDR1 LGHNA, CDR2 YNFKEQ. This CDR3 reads CASRGLYNEQFF. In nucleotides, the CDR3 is TGTGCCAGCCGGGGCCTCTACAATGAGCAGTTCTTC.